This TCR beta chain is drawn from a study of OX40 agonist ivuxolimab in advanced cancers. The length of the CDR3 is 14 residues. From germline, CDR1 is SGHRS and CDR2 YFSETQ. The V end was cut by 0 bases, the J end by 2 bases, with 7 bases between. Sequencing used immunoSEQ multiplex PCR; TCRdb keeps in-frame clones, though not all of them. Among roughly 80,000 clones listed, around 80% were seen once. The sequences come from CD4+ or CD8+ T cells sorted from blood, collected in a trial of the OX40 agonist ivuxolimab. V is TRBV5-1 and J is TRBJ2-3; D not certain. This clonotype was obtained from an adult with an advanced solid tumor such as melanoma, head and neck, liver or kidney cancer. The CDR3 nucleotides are TGCGCCAGCAGCTTGGAGGTCCTCACAGATACGCAGTATTTT. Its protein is CASSLEVLTDTQYF.